Following are 3 T cell receptor beta chains from one sample sequenced in a study of blood T cell repertoires in COVID-19. Profiled with immunoSEQ multiplex PCR; TCRdb holds only in-frame clones, not every one. The table includes over 55,000 clones, around nine tenths detected once. Sequencing was carried out using peripheral blood. Receptor source: a human donor with active COVID-19. The donor label of this sample is uncertain.

This chain uses TRBV7-2 with TRBJ1-4; 9 bases agree with TRBD1. The ends lost 2 bases at V and 5 bases at J; junction bases unmatched: 3. The length of the CDR3 is 15 residues. Germline V gene lookup returns CDR1 SGHTA and CDR2 FQGNSA. CDR3 amino acids: CASSLSGTGNEKLFF. The DNA for the CDR3 is TGTGCCAGCAGCTTATCCGGGACAGGGAATGAAAAACTGTTTTTT.

The genes are TRBV28 and TRBJ1-2, with 10 bases aligning to TRBD1. Looked up from germline, CDR1 is MDHEN and CDR2 is SYDVKM. This CDR3 region has 16 residues. The J segment lost 7 bases and the V segment lost 2 bases, leaving 10 bases of the junction unmatched. The CDR3: CASSLAAGTGDGGYTF. The CDR3 bases are TGTGCCAGCAGTTTAGCCGCCGGGACAGGGGATGGTGGCTACACCTTC.

The chain recombines TRBV30 with TRBJ1-4; possibly TRBD1 for D (5 bases). The CDR3 contains 14 residues. CDR1 and CDR2 (germline): GTSNPN, SVGIG (reference sequence). The V and J ends lost 0 bases and 5 bases respectively, with 10 bases between them. The CDR3 DNA follows: TGTGCCTGGAGTGTAGTGGCAGGGAATGAAAAACTGTTTTTT. Translated: CAWSVVAGNEKLFF.